The table lists the clone carrying this T cell receptor beta chain with a few counts. Germline V gene data show CDR1 as DFQATT and CDR2 as SNEGSKA (reference sequence). The CDR3 length is 13 residues. J was trimmed by 7 bases and V by 1 base; bases with no gene match: 5. This sample stems from a study of T cells in Graves' hyperthyroidism and ophthalmopathy. Background on the study: Peripheral blood was obtained at initial diagnosis, preceding any treatment.

What was amplified from RNA transcripts were TCR beta CDR3 regions. TCR CDR3 regions were first amplified by RT-PCR with HTBI primers. From the multiplex PCR reads, TCRdb called clonotypes with MiXCR, one entry per CDR3 protein. The sample lists 340,000 or so distinct CDR3 sequences, about 21% occurring once. The V gene is TRBV20-1, the J gene TRBJ2-3; 7 bases align to TRBD2. The clonotype comes from a woman aged 45 to 65 with Graves' hyperthyroidism. The specimen was blood. The DNA of the CDR3 is TGCAGTGCTAGAGTTGCGGGACTAAATACGCAGTATTTT. As protein: CSARVAGLNTQYF.